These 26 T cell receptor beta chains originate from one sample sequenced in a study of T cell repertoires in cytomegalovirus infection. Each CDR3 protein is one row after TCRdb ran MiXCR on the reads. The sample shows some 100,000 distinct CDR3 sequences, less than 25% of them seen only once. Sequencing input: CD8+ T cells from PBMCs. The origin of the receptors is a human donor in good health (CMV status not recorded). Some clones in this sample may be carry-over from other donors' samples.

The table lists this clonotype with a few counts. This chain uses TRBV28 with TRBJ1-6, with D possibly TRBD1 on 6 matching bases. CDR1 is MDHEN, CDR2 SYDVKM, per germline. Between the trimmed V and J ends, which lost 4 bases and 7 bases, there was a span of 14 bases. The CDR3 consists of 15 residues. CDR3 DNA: TGTGCCAGCAGTTCCTCCGCCAGGGGCAATTCACCCCTCCACTTT. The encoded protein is CASSSSARGNSPLHF.

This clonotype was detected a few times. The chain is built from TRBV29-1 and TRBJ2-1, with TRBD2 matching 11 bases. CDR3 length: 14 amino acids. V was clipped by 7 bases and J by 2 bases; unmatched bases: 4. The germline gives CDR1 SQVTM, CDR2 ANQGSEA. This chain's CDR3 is CSAEGLAAYNEQFF. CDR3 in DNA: TGCAGCGCCGAGGGACTAGCGGCCTACAATGAGCAGTTCTTC.

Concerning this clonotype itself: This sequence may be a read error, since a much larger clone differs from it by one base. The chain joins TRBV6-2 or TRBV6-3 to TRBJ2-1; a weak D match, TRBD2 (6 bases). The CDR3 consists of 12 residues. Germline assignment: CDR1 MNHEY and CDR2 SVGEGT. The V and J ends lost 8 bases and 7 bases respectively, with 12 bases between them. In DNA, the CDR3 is TGTGCCAGCGGTTCCAGCGGGAATGAGCAGTTCTTC. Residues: CASGSSGNEQFF.

The chain's CDR3 is CASSPSRTGEVSGSQPQHF. In DNA form, the CDR3 reads TGTGCCAGCAGCCCGTCAAGGACAGGGGAGGTTAGCGGTAGTCAGCCCCAGCATTTT. The chain couples TRBV7-8 to TRBJ1-5; 9 nucleotides match TRBD1. The CDR3 length is 19 residues. The germline gives CDR1 SGHVS, CDR2 FQNEAQ. The junction had 20 bases not matched to a gene; V was cut back by 5 bases and J by 6 bases.

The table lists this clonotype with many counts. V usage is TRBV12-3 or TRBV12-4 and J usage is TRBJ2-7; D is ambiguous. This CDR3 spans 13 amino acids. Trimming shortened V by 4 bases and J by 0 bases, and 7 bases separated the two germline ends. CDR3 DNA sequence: TGTGCCAGCAGTTGGGGTGGCTCCTACGAGCAGTACTTC. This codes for CASSWGGSYEQYF.

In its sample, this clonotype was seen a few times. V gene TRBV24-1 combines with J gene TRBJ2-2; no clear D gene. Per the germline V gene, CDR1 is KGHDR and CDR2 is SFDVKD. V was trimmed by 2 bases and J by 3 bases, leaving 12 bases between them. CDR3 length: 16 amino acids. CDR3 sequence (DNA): TGTGCCACCAGTGATTCCGCAGGTGGATACACCGGGGAGCTGTTTTTT. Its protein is CATSDSAGGYTGELFF.

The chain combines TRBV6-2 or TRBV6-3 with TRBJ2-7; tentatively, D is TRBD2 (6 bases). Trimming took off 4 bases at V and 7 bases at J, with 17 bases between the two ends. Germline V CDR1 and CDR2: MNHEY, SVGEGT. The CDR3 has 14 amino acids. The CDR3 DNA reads TGTGCCAGCAGTTCCACGGGAGCGAGTTCTGAGCAGTACTTC. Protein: CASSSTGASSEQYF.

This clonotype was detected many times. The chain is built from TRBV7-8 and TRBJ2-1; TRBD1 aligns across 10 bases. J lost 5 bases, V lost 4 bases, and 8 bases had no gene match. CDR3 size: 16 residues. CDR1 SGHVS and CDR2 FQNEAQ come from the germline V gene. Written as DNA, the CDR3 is TGTGCCAGCAGCTCGTCGGGACAGGGGACAAACAATGAGCAGTTCTTC. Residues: CASSSSGQGTNNEQFF.

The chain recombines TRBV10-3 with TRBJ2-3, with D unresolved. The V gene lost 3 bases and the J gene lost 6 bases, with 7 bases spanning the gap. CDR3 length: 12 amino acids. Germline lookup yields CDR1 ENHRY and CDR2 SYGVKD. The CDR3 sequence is CAISDPSDTQYF. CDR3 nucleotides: TGTGCCATCAGTGATCCTTCGGATACGCAGTATTTT.

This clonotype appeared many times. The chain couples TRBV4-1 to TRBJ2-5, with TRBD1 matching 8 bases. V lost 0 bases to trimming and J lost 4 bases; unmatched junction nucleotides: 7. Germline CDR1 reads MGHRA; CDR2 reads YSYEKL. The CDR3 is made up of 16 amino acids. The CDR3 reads CASSQEGRGRRETQYF. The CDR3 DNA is TGCGCCAGCAGCCAAGAAGGCAGGGGGCGCAGAGAGACCCAGTACTTC.

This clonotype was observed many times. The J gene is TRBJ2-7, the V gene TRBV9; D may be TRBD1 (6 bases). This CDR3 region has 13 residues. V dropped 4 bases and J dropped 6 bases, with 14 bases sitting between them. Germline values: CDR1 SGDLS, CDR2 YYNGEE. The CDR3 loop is CASSPRLQGEQYF. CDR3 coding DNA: TGTGCCAGCAGCCCCCGATTACAGGGCGAGCAGTACTTC.

CDR3 DNA: TGTGCCAGCAGAGCACGCAATGAGCAGTTCTTC. Translating gives CASRARNEQFF. V and J are TRBV7-6 and TRBJ2-1, with D unclear. Deletions cut 6 bases from V and 6 bases from J, with 6 bases between. CDR3 size: 11 residues. Germline-derived CDR1 and CDR2 are SGHVS and FNYEAQ.

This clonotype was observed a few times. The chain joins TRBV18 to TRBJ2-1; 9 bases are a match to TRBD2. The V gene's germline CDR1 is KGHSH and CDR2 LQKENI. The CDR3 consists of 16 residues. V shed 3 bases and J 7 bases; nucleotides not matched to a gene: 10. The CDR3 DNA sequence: TGTGCCAGCTCACCGGAGACTAGCGGAATAGGGAATGAGCAGTTCTTC. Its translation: CASSPETSGIGNEQFF.

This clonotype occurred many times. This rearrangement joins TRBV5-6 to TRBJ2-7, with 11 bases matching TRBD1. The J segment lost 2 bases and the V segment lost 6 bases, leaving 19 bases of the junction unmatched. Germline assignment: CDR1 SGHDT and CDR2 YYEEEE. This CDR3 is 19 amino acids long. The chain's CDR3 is CASTPLGGQGVSEAYEQYF. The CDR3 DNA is TGTGCCAGCACCCCGCTCGGGGGACAGGGGGTTTCCGAGGCCTACGAGCAGTACTTC.

As DNA, the CDR3 is TGTGCCAGCATCGGACTGAGGGGGGGCACTGAAGCTTTCTTT. It yields the protein CASIGLRGGTEAFF. The V call is TRBV7-9, the J call TRBJ1-1, with D perhaps TRBD1 (6 bases). V was trimmed by 7 bases and J by 4 bases, leaving 16 bases between them. This CDR3 spans 14 amino acids. CDR1 and CDR2 (germline): SEHNR, FQNEAQ (reference sequence).

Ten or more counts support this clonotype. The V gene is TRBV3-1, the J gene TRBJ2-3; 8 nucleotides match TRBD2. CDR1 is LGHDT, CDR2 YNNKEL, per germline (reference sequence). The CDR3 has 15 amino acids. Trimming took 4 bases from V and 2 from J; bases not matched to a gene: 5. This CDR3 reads CASSPGLADTDTQYF. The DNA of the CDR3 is TGTGCCAGCAGCCCTGGACTAGCCGACACAGATACGCAGTATTTT.

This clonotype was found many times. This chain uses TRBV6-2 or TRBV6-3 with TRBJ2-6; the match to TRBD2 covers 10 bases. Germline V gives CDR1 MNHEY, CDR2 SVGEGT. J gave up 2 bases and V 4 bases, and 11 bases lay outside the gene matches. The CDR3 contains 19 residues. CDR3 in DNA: TGTGCCAGCAGTTCCACCGGGACTAGCGTTTCGGCTGGGGCCAACGTCCTGACTTTC. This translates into CASSSTGTSVSAGANVLTF.

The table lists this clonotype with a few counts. DNA of the CDR3: TGTGCCACCGCGGGACAGGGGTCCTACAATGAGCAGTTCTTC. Amino acid sequence: CATAGQGSYNEQFF. The chain joins TRBV28 to TRBJ2-1; TRBD1 agrees at 10 bases. The germline V gene has CDR1 MDHEN and CDR2 SYDVKM. V was clipped by 10 bases and J by 1 base; unmatched bases: 4. This CDR3 comprises 14 residues.

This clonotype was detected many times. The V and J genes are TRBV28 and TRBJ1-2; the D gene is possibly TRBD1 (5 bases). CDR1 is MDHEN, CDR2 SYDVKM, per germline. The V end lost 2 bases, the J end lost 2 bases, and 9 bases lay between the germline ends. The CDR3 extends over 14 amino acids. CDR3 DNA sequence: TGTGCCAGCAGTTTAACAGGAACAAACTATGGCTACACCTTC. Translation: CASSLTGTNYGYTF.

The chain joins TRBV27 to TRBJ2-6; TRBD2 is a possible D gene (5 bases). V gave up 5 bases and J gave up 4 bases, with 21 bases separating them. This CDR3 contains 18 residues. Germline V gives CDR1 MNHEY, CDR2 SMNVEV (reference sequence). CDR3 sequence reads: CASSTYPPRGPGANVLTF. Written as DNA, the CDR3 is TGTGCCAGCAGTACATATCCGCCACGGGGTCCCGGGGCCAACGTCCTGACTTTC.

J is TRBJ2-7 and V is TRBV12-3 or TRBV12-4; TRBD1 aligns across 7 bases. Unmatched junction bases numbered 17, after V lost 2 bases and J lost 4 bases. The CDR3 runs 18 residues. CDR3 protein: CASSLKPGGDARHYEQYF. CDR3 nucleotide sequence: TGTGCCAGCAGTTTAAAGCCAGGGGGAGATGCCCGACATTACGAGCAGTACTTC.

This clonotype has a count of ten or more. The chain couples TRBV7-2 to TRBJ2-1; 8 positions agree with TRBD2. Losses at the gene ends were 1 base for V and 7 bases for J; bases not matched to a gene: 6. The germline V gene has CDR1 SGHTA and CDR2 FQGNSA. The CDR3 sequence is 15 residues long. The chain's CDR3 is CASSLVAGGRNEQFF. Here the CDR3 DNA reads TGTGCCAGCAGCTTAGTGGCGGGGGGCCGGAATGAGCAGTTCTTC.

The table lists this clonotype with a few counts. CDR3 amino acids: CSASCRRGLDEQYF. CDR3 sequence (DNA): TGCAGTGCTAGTTGCCGCAGGGGACTCGACGAGCAGTACTTC. This chain links TRBV20-1 with TRBJ2-7, with D perhaps being TRBD1 or TRBD2 (6 bases each). The CDR3 runs to 14 residues. Germline values: CDR1 DFQATT, CDR2 SNEGSKA (reference sequence). The V and J ends lost 3 bases and 5 bases respectively, with 17 bases between them.

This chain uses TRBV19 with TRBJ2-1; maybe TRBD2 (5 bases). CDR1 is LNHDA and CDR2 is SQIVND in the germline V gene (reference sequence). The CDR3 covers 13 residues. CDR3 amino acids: CVTDGKRIDEQFF. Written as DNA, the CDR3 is TGTGTTACCGACGGGAAGAGGATCGATGAGCAGTTCTTC.

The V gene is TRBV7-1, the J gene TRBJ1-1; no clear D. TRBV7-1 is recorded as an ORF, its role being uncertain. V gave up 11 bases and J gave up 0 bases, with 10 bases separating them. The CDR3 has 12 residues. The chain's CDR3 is CALGPMNTEAFF. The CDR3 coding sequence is TGTGCCCTGGGCCCCATGAACACTGAAGCTTTCTTT.

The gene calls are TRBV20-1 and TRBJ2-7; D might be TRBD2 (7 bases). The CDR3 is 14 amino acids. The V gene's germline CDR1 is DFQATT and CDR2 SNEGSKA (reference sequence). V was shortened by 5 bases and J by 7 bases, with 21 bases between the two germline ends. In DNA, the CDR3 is TGCAGTGCTCCGTGGGGGGGGGGCATTGGGGAGCAGTACTTC. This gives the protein CSAPWGGGIGEQYF.